The rows below give T cell receptor beta chains drawn from one sample of a study of prognosis after radiotherapy for stage I lung cancer. One entry per CDR3 protein, called by TCRdb with MiXCR from the multiplex PCR reads. In the table there are approximately 30,000 distinct CDR3 sequences, roughly 40% of which are singletons. Sample: PBMCs, taken before or after stereotactic body radiation therapy (not recorded which). These receptors all stem from a donor of 50 years or more with non-small cell lung cancer. Both conserved end residues are part of each CDR3. A D gene is named only where the DNA matches it firmly. A row's size may be missing; if present it is once, few, many or a size class.

clone_size j_call v_call d_call cdr3_aa cdr3_nt
many TRBJ2-1 TRBV19 . CASSIGDSRADEQFF TGTGCCAGTAGTATAGGAGACAGTCGGGCCGATGAGCAGTTCTTC
many TRBJ2-1 TRBV29-1 . CSVWEESNEQFF TGCAGCGTTTGGGAGGAAAGCAATGAGCAGTTCTTC
. TRBJ2-1 TRBV7-9 . CASSLESGGEQFF TGTGCCAGCAGCTTAGAGAGTGGCGGCGAGCAGTTCTTC
many TRBJ2-7 TRBV6-6 . CASSYSSISYEQYF TGTGCCAGCAGTTACTCGTCTATCTCCTACGAGCAGTACTTC
. TRBJ2-7 TRBV19 . CASSTITGPTYEQYF TGTGCCAGTAGTACGATAACCGGGCCCACCTACGAGCAGTACTTC
many TRBJ1-4 TRBV5-1 TRBD1 CASSLGAGGGEKLFF TGCGCCAGCAGCTTGGGGGCAGGGGGCGGAGAAAAACTGTTTTTT
. TRBJ2-3 TRBV6-2/TRBV6-3 TRBD1 CASSATQGGQETDTQYF TGTGCCAGCAGTGCCACACAGGGGGGACAAGAGACAGATACGCAGTATTTT
many TRBJ1-1 TRBV27 . CASSLSVGGTEAFF TGTGCCAGCAGTTTATCGGTCGGGGGCACTGAAGCTTTCTTT
many TRBJ2-3 TRBV20-1 TRBD2 CSEARGGVDTQYF TGCAGTGAGGCCCGGGGGGGAGTAGATACGCAGTATTTT
many TRBJ2-7 TRBV3-1 TRBD1 CASSQNFGGQGASEQYF TGTGCCAGCAGCCAAAACTTTGGAGGGCAGGGGGCGAGTGAGCAGTACTTC
. TRBJ2-2 TRBV12-3/TRBV12-4 TRBD1 CASRASGQGSTTGELFF TGTGCCAGCAGGGCGAGTGGACAGGGATCGACCACCGGGGAGCTGTTTTTT
many TRBJ2-3 TRBV14 . CASSQVGGASTDTQYF TGTGCCAGCAGCCAAGTGGGTGGAGCCTCCACAGATACGCAGTATTTT
many TRBJ1-2 TRBV7-8 TRBD1 CASSPKFYGTGLEGYGYTF TGTGCCAGCAGCCCCAAGTTTTACGGGACAGGGCTGGAGGGCTATGGCTACACCTTC
many TRBJ2-3 TRBV3-1 TRBD2 CASSGDSGRGTDTQYF TGTGCCAGCAGCGGCGATAGCGGGAGGGGTACAGATACGCAGTATTTT
many TRBJ1-1 TRBV5-6 . CASSAAGDTEAFF TGTGCCAGCAGCGCCGCAGGGGATACTGAAGCTTTCTTT
many TRBJ2-5 TRBV19 . CASSIQVQETQYF TGTGCCAGTAGTATACAGGTCCAAGAGACCCAGTACTTC
. TRBJ1-2 TRBV24-1 . CATSDTTQGGYGYTF TGTGCCACCAGTGATACCACACAGGGAGGCTATGGCTACACCTTC
. TRBJ2-7 TRBV24-1 . CATSDVQGGHEQYF TGTGCCACCAGTGATGTACAGGGAGGCCACGAGCAGTACTTC
many TRBJ2-7 TRBV19 TRBD1 CASSKTGGLYEQYF TGTGCCAGTAGTAAGACAGGGGGTCTCTACGAGCAGTACTTC
. TRBJ2-3 TRBV6-4 . CASSERLGADTQYF TGTGCCAGCAGTGAACGGCTTGGTGCAGATACGCAGTATTTT
many TRBJ2-7 TRBV18 TRBD1 CASSPNSAGTGAGYEQYF TGTGCCAGCTCACCGAATTCCGCCGGGACAGGGGCAGGCTACGAGCAGTACTTC
many TRBJ1-1 TRBV30 . CAWSVGRGVNTEAFF TGTGCCTGGAGTGTAGGGCGAGGGGTGAACACTGAAGCTTTCTTT
many TRBJ2-3 TRBV5-1 TRBD2 CASATSGQEDTQYF TGCGCCAGCGCTACTAGCGGGCAGGAGGATACGCAGTATTTT
many TRBJ1-3 TRBV30 . CAWSAGRSGNTIYF TGTGCCTGGAGTGCAGGACGCTCTGGAAACACCATATATTTT
many TRBJ2-2 TRBV7-8 TRBD2 CASSYPLAGGSGELFF TGTGCCAGCAGCTACCCACTAGCGGGAGGTTCCGGGGAGCTGTTTTTT
. TRBJ2-7 TRBV11-2 TRBD2 CASSLGLAGFNYEQDF TGTGCCAGCAGCTTAGGTCTAGCGGGTTTTAACTACGAGCAGGACTTC
. TRBJ1-2 TRBV6-1 . CASSTRRENYGYTF TGTGCCAGCAGCACCCGAAGGGAGAACTATGGCTACACCTTC
. TRBJ1-1 TRBV11-3 . CAISPEQGVVPEAFF TGTGCCATCAGTCCAGAACAGGGAGTGGTTCCTGAAGCTTTCTTT
. TRBJ1-6 TRBV7-8 TRBD1 CASSLGTGSSPLHF TGTGCCAGCAGCTTAGGGACAGGGAGTTCACCCCTCCACTTT
. TRBJ2-2 TRBV30 . CAWSWQEAWELFF TGTGCCTGGAGCTGGCAGGAGGCCTGGGAACTGTTTTTT
many TRBJ1-6 TRBV2 . CASRQNNSPLHF TGTGCCAGCAGACAGAATAATTCACCCCTCCACTTT
. TRBJ1-1 TRBV6-5 . CASIYGALSTEAFF TGTGCCAGCATTTACGGGGCCTTGAGCACTGAAGCTTTCTTT
. TRBJ2-3 TRBV19 . CASKASISTDTQYF TGTGCCAGTAAGGCCAGTATTAGCACAGATACGCAGTATTTT
few TRBJ2-7 TRBV5-1 . CASSAAREQYF TGCGCCAGCAGCGCCGCCCGGGAGCAGTACTTC
. TRBJ2-5 TRBV11-2 . CASSLEGQETQYF TGTGCCAGCAGCTTAGAAGGCCAAGAGACCCAGTACTTC
many TRBJ2-5 TRBV5-8 . CASSLRITGGETQYF TGTGCCAGCAGCCTCCGGATTACGGGTGGCGAGACCCAGTACTTC
many TRBJ1-5 TRBV9 . CASSVEGSDNQPQHF TGTGCCAGCAGCGTAGAGGGGTCCGACAATCAGCCCCAGCATTTT
. TRBJ2-6 TRBV4-1 TRBD2 CASSQEPWPSGTSGANVLTF TGCGCCAGCAGCCAAGAGCCCTGGCCTAGCGGGACCTCTGGGGCCAACGTCCTGACTTTC
. TRBJ2-1 TRBV19 TRBD1 CASTMTGLKNEQFF TGTGCCAGTACCATGACAGGGCTGAAGAATGAGCAGTTCTTC
many TRBJ2-2 TRBV6-4 . CASSFQLNTGELFF TGTGCCAGCAGTTTCCAATTGAACACCGGGGAGCTGTTTTTT
many TRBJ2-3 TRBV14 . CASSLRADTQYF TGTGCCAGCAGCCTCCGGGCAGATACGCAGTATTTT
. TRBJ1-2 TRBV27 . CASSKGQITLSNYGYTF TGTGCCAGCAGTAAAGGACAAATAACCCTATCTAACTATGGCTACACCTTC
many TRBJ1-4 TRBV7-2 . CASSLRGGNEKLFF TGTGCCAGCAGCTTAAGGGGGGGTAATGAAAAACTGTTTTTT
. TRBJ2-2 TRBV15 . CATSRDCGTGELFF TGTGCCACCAGCAGAGATTGCGGTACCGGGGAGCTGTTTTTT
. TRBJ1-2 TRBV6-1 . CASSRIGTLTLNYGYTF TGTGCCAGCAGTCGGATCGGGACATTGACATTAAACTATGGCTATACCTTC
once TRBJ1-1 TRBV14 . CASIQDQNTEAFF TGTGCCAGCATCCAAGACCAGAACACTGAAGCTTTCTTT
many TRBJ2-5 TRBV6-2/TRBV6-3 . CASSRGKETQYF TGTGCCAGCTCTAGGGGGAAAGAGACCCAGTACTTC
many TRBJ1-5 TRBV30 . CAWSVEDQPQHF TGTGCCTGGAGTGTAGAGGATCAGCCCCAGCATTTT
. TRBJ1-5 TRBV6-1 TRBD1 CASSKTDRGERPQHF TGTGCCAGCAGTAAGACTGACAGGGGCGAACGGCCCCAGCATTTT
many TRBJ1-1 TRBV5-5 TRBD1 CASSLDRDRVAFF TGTGCCAGCAGCTTGGACCGGGACAGGGTAGCTTTCTTT
many TRBJ2-4 TRBV2 . CASSELGAKNIQYF TGTGCCAGCAGTGAACTGGGAGCCAAAAACATTCAGTACTTC
medium-sized TRBJ2-7 TRBV5-1 . CASSFSSRTTGHSYEQYF TGCGCCAGCAGCTTTTCTTCCCGCACGACAGGACACTCCTACGAGCAGTACTTC
. TRBJ2-3 TRBV20-1 TRBD2 CSARDFLAGGTDTQYF TGCAGTGCTAGAGATTTCCTAGCGGGAGGGACAGATACGCAGTATTTT
many TRBJ2-5 TRBV10-3 . CAIRDGEETQYF TGTGCCATCAGGGATGGGGAAGAGACCCAGTACTTC